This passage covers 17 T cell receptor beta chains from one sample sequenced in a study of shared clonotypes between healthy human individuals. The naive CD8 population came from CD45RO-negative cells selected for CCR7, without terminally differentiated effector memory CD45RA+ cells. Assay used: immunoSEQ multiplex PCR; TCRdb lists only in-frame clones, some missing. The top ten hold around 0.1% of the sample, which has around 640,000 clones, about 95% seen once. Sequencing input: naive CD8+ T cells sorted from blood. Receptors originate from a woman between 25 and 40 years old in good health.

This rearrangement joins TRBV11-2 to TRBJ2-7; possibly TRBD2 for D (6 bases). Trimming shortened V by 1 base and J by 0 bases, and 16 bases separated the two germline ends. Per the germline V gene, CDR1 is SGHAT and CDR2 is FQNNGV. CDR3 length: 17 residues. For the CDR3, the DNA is TGTGCCAGCAGCTTAGCGGGTGGCGGGATTCACTCCTACGAGCAGTACTTC. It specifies CASSLAGGGIHSYEQYF.

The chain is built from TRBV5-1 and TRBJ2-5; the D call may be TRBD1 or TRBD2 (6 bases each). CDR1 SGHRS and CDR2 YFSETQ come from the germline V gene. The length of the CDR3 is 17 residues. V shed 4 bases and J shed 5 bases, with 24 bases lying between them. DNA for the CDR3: TGCGCCAGCAGCCCCTACCGTGGGGGGCGGGTTGGGGAGACCCAGTACTTC. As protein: CASSPYRGGRVGETQYF.

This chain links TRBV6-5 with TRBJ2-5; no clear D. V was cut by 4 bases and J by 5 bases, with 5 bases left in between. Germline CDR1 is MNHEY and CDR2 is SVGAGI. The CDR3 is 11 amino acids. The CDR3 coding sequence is TGTGCCAGCAGTTCCCTCGAGACCCAGTACTTC. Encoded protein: CASSSLETQYF.

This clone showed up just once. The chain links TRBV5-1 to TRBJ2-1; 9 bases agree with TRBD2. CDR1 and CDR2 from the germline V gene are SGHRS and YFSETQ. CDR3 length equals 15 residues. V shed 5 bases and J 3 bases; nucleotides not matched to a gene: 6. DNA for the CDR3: TGCGCCAGCAGTCAGTCTAGCGGGGTCTACAATGAGCAGTTCTTC. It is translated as CASSQSSGVYNEQFF.

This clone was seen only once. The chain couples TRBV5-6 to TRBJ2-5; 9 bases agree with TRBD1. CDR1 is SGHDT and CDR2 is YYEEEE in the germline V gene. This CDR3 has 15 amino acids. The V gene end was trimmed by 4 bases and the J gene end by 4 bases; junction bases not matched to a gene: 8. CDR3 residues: CASSGAGTGLETQYF. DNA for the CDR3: TGTGCCAGCAGCGGCGCCGGGACAGGGTTAGAGACCCAGTACTTC.

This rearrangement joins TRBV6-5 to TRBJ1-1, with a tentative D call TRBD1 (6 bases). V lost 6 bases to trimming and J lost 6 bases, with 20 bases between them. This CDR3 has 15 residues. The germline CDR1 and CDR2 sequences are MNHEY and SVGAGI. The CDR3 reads CASSVRGPGVPEAFF. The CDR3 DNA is TGTGCCAGCAGCGTAAGGGGTCCAGGGGTCCCTGAAGCTTTCTTT.

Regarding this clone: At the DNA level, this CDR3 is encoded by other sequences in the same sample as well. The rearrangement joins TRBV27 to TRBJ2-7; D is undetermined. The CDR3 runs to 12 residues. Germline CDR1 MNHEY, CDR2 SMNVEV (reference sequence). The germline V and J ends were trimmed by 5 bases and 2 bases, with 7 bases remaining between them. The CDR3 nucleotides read TGTGCCAGCAGTCCCGACCCCTACGAGCAGTACTTC. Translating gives CASSPDPYEQYF.

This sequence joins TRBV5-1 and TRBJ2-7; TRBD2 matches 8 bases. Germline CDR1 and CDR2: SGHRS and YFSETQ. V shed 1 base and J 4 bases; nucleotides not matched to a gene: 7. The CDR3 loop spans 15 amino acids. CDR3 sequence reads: CASSLFSGIKYEQYF. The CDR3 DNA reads TGCGCCAGCAGCTTGTTTAGCGGGATAAAGTACGAGCAGTACTTC.

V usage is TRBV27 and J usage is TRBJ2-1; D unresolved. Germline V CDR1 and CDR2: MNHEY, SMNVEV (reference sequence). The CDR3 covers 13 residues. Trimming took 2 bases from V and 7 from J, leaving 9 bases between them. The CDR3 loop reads CASSLMERNEQFF. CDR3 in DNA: TGTGCCAGCAGTTTAATGGAGAGGAATGAGCAGTTCTTC.

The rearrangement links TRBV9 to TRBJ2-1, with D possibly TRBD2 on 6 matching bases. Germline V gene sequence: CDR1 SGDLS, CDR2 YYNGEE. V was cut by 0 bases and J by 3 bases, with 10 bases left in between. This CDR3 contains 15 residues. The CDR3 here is CASSVVSGNYNEQFF. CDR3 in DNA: TGTGCCAGCAGCGTAGTTAGCGGAAACTACAATGAGCAGTTCTTC.

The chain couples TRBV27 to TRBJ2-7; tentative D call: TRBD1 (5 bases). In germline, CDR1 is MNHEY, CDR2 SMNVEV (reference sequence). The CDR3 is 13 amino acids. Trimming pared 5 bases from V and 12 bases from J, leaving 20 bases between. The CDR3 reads CASSPLLSRDRYF. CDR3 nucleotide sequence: TGTGCCAGCAGTCCCCTCCTCTCCAGGGATCGGTACTTC.

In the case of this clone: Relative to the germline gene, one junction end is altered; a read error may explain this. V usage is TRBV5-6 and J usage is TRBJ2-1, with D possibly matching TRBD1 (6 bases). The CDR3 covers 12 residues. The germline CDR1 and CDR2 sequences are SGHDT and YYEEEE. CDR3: CASSLAHGQSVF. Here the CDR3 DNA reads TGTGCCAGCAGCTTAGCCCACGGACAGAGCGTCTTC. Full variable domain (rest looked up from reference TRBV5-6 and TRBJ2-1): DAGVTQSPTHLIKTRGQQVTLRCSPKSGHDTVSWYQQALGQGPQFIFQYYEEEERQRGNFPDRFSGHQFPNYSSELNVNALLLGDSALYLCASSLAHGQSVFGPGTRLTVL.

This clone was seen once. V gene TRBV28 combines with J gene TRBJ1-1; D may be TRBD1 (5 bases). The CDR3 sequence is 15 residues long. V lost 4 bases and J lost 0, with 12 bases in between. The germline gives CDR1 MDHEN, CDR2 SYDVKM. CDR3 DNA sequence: TGTGCCAGCAGTTGGCCCCGGGGGGTGAACACTGAAGCTTTCTTT. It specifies CASSWPRGVNTEAFF.

CDR3 protein: CSASRKYEQYF. CDR3 DNA sequence: TGCAGTGCTAGTAGGAAGTACGAGCAGTACTTC. The genes are TRBV20-1 and TRBJ2-7; D is unclear. V lost 3 bases, J lost 4 bases, and 7 bases lay in between. The germline CDR1 and CDR2 sequences are DFQATT and SNEGSKA (reference sequence). The CDR3 covers 11 residues.

The CDR3 region has the DNA TGTGCCTGGCAGGGACAGGGAAGGGGCGAGCAGTACTTC. It encodes CAWQGQGRGEQYF. The genes are TRBV30 and TRBJ2-7; TRBD1 matches 9 bases. J was trimmed by 6 bases and V by 5 bases; bases with no gene match: 8. CDR1 and CDR2 (germline): GTSNPN, SVGIG (reference sequence). This CDR3 spans 13 amino acids.

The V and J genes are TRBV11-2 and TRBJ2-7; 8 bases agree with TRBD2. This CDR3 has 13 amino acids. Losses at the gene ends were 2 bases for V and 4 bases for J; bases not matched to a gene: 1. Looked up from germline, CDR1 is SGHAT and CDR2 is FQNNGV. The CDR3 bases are TGTGCCAGCAGCTTACTAGCGGGTTACGAGCAGTACTTC. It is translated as CASSLLAGYEQYF.

The CDR3 DNA sequence: TGTGCCAGCAGCGACGGGACAGCAAATCAGCCCCAGCATTTT. The encoded protein is CASSDGTANQPQHF. J is TRBJ1-5 and V is TRBV9; TRBD1 aligns across 7 bases. With 3 bases clipped from V and 4 bases from J, the junction kept 4 bases outside the gene matches. Per germline, CDR1 SGDLS and CDR2 YYNGEE. This CDR3 is 14 amino acids long.